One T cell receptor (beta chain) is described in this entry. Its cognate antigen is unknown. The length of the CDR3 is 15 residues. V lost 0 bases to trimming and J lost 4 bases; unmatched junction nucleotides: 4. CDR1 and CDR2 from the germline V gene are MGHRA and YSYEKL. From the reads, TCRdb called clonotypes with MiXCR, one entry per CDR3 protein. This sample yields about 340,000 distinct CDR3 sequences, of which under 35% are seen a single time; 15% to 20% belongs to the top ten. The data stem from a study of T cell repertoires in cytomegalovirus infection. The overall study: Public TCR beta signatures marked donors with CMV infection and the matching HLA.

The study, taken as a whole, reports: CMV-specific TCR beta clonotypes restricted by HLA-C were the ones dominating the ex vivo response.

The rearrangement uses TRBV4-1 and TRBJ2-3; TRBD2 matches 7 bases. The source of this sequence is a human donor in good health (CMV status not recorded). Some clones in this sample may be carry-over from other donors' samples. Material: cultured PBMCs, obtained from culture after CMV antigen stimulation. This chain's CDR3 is CASSQDSGMSDTQYF. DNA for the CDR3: TGCGCCAGCAGCCAAGACAGCGGGATGTCAGATACGCAGTATTTT.